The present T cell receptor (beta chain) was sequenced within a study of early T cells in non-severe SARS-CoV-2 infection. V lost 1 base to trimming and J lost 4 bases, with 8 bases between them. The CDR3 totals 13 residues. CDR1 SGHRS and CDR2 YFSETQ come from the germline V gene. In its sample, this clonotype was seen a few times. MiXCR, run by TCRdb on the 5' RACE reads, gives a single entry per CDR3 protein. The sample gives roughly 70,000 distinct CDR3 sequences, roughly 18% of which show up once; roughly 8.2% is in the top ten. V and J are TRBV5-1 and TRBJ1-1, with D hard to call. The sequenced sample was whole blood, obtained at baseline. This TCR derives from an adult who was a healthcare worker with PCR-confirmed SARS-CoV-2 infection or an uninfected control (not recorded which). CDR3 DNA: TGCGCCAGCAGCTTGAGTTGGGGCACTGAAGCTTTCTTT. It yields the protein CASSLSWGTEAFF.